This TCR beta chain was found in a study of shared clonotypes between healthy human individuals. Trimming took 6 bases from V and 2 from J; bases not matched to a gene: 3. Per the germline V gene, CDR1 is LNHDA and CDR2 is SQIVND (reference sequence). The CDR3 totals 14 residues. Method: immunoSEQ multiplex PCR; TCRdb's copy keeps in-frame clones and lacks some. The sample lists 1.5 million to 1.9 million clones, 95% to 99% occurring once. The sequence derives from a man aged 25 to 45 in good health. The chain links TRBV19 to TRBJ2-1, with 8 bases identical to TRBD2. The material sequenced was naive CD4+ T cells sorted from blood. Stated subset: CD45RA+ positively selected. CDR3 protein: CASRPAGAYNEQFF. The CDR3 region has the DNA TGTGCCAGTAGACCAGCGGGAGCCTACAATGAGCAGTTCTTC.